The sequence of this T cell receptor (beta chain) was determined in a study of CD4+ T cells in melanoma. The data were produced by immunoSEQ multiplex PCR, yet TCRdb's version contains in-frame clones alone and is incomplete. The sample contains over 45,000 clones, roughly two thirds of which appear only once. Study-wide findings and caveats: Neoantigen-specific CD4+ T cells in melanoma reportedly had diverse differentiation states. CD8+ T cell, macrophage and B cell function reportedly correlated with neoantigen-specific CD4+ T cells.

The CDR3 spans 13 residues. The germline V gene has CDR1 SGHNT and CDR2 YYREEE (reference sequence). V lost 4 bases, J lost 7 bases, and 12 bases lay in between. For this clone: Its specificity is not known.

J is TRBJ2-1 and V is TRBV5-4, with no clear D. The receptor's source is a human donor with melanoma. The sequencing input was tumor tissue. The CDR3 DNA sequence: TGTGCCAGCAGCCCGGACGTGGGTAATGAGCAGTTCTTC. It yields the protein CASSPDVGNEQFF.